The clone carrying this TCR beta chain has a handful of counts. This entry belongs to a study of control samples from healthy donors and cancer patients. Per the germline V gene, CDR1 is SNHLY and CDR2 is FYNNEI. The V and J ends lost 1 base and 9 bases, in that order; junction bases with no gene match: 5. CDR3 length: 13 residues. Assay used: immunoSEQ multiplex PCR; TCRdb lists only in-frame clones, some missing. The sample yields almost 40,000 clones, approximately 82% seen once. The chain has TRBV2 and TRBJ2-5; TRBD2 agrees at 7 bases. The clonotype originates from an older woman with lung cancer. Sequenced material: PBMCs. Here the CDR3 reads CASSEEAGESQYF. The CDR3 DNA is TGTGCCAGCAGTGAAGAGGCGGGGGAGTCCCAGTACTTC.